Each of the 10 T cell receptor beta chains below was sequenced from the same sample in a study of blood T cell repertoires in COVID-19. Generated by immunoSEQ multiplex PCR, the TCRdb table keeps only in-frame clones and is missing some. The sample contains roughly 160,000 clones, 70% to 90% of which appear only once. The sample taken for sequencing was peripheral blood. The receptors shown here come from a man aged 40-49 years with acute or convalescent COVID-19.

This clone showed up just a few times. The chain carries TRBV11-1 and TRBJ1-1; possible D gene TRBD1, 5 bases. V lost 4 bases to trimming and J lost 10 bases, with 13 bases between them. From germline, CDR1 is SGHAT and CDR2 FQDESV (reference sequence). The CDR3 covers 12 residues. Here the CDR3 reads CASSSGRERAFF. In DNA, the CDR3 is TGTGCCAGCAGCTCAGGGAGGGAGCGAGCTTTCTTT.

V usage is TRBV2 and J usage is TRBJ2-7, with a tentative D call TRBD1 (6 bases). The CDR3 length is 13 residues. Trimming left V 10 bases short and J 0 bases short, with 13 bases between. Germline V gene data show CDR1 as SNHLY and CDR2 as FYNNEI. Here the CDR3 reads CAITGQDSYEQYF. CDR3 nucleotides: TGTGCCATCACGGGACAAGACTCCTACGAGCAGTACTTC.

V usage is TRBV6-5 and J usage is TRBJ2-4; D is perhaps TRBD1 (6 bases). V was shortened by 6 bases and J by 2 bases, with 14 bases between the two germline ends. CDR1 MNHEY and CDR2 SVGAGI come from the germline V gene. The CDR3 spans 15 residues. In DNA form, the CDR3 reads TGTGCCAGCAGATCACCAACAGGGTCCAAAAACATTCAGTACTTC. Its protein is CASRSPTGSKNIQYF.

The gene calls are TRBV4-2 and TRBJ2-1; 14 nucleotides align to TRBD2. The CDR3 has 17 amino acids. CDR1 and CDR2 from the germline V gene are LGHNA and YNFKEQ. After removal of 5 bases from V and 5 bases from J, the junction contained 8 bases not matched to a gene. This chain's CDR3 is CASSERLAGGINNEQFF. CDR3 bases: TGTGCCAGCAGCGAACGACTAGCGGGGGGGATAAACAATGAGCAGTTCTTC.

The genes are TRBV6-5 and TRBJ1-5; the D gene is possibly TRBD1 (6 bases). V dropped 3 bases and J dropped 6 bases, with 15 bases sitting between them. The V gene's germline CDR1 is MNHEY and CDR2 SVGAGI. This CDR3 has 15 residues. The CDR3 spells CASSYVGGPGQPQHF. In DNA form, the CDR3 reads TGTGCCAGCAGTTATGTGGGGGGGCCGGGTCAGCCCCAGCATTTT.

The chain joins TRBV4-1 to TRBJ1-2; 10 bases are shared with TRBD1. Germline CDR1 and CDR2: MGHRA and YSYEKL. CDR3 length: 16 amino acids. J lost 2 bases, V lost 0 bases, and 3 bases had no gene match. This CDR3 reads CASSQEGTGANYGYTF. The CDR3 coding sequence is TGCGCCAGCAGCCAAGAGGGGACAGGGGCCAACTATGGCTACACCTTC.

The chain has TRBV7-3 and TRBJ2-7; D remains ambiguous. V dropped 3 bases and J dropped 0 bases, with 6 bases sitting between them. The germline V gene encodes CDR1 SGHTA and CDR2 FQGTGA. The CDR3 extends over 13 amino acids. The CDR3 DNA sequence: TGTGCCAGCAGCTTCGATAGCTCCTACGAGCAGTACTTC. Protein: CASSFDSSYEQYF.

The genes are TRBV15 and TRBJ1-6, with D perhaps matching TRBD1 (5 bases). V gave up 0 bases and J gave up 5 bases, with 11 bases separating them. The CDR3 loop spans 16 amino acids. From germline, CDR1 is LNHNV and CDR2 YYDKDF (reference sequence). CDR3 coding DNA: TGTGCCACCAGCAGAGATGACCCGGGGGATAATTCACCCCTCCACTTT. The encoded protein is CATSRDDPGDNSPLHF.

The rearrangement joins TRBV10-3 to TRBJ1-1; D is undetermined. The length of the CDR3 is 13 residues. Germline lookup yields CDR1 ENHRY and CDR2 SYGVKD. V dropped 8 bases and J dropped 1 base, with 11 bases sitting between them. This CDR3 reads CAIGERKNTEAFF. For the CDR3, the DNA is TGTGCCATCGGCGAGCGGAAGAACACTGAAGCTTTCTTT.

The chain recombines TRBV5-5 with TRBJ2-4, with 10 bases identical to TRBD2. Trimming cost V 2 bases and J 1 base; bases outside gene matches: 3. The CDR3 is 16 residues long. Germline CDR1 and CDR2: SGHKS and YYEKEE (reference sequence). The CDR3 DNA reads TGTGCCAGCAGCTTTAGCGGGGGGCCCGCCAAAAACATTCAGTACTTC. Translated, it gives CASSFSGGPAKNIQYF.